The clone carrying this TCR beta chain was detected only a few times. This specimen comes from a study of memory CD4+ T cells and cytomegalovirus serostatus. The sort gate was single viable CD3+CD4+CD8-CD45RO+ cells for memory CD4+ T cells. The CDR3 sequence is 13 residues long. V shed 1 base and J shed 3 bases, with 9 bases lying between them. Germline loops: CDR1 GTSNPN, CDR2 SVGIG (reference sequence). Method: immunoSEQ multiplex PCR; TCRdb's copy keeps in-frame clones and lacks some. This table has some 67,000 clones, roughly three quarters appearing once. The receptor comes from an adult in good health and CMV-seropositive. Sequenced input: memory CD4+ T cells from blood. The chain has TRBV30 and TRBJ1-1; weak D call: TRBD1 (5 bases). The CDR3 DNA is TGTGCCTGGAGTGCCGGGGCGGACACTGAAGCTTTCTTT. It translates to CAWSAGADTEAFF.